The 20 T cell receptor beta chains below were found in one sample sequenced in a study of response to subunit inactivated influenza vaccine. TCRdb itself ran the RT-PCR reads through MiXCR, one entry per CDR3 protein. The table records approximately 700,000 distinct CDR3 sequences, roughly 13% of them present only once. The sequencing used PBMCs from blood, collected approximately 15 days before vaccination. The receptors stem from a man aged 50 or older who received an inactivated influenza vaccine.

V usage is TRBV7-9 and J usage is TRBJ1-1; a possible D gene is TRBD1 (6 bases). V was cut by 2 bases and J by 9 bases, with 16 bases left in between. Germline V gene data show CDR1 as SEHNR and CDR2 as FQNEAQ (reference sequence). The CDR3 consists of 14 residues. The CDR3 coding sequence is TGTGCCAGCAGCTTAACAGCAGGGGATAGGCAAGCTTTCTTT. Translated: CASSLTAGDRQAFF.

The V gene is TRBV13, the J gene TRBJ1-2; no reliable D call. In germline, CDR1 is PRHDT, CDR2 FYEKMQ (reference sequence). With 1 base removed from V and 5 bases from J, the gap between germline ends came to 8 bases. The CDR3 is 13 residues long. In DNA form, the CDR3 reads TGTGCCAGCAGCTTAGAGGCAGCATATGGCTACACCTTC. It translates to CASSLEAAYGYTF.

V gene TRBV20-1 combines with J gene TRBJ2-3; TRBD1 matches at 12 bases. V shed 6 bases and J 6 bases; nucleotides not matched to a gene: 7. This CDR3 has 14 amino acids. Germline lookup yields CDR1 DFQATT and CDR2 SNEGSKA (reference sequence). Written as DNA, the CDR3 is TGCAGTGCACAACCGGGACAGGGGGCGGATACGCAGTATTTT. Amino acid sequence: CSAQPGQGADTQYF.

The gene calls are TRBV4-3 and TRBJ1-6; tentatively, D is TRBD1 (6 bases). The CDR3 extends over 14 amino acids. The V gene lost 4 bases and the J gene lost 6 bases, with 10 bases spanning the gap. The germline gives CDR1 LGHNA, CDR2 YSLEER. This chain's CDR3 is CASSPGQINSPLHF. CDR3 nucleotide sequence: TGCGCCAGCAGCCCCGGACAGATTAATTCACCCCTCCACTTT.

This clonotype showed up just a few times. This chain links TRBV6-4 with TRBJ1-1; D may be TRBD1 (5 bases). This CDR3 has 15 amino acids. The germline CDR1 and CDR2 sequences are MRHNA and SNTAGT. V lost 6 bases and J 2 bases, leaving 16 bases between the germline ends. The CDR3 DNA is TGTGCCAGCAGAGGTGACGGGGCGGAAAACACTGAAGCTTTCTTT. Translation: CASRGDGAENTEAFF.

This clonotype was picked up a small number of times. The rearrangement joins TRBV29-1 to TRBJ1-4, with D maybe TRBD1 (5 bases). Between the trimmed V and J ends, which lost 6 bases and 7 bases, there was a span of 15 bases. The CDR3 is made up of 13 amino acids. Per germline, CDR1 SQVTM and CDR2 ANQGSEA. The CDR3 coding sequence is TGCAGCGTGGGGACTGGACGAGGTGAAAAACTGTTTTTT. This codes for CSVGTGRGEKLFF. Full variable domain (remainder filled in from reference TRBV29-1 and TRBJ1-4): SAVISQKPSRDICQRGTSLTIQCQVDSQVTMMFWYRQQPGQSLTLIATANQGSEATYESGFVIDKFPISRPNLTFSTLTVSNMSPEDSSIYLCSVGTGRGEKLFFGSGTQLSVL.

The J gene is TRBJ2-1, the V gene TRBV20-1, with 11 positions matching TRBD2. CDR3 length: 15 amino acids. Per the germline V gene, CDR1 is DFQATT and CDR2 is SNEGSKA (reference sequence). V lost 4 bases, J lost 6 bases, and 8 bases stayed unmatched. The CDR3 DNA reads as TGCAGTGCTATCCTAGCGGGGGGCTCCGTCAATGAGCAGTTCTTC. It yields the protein CSAILAGGSVNEQFF.

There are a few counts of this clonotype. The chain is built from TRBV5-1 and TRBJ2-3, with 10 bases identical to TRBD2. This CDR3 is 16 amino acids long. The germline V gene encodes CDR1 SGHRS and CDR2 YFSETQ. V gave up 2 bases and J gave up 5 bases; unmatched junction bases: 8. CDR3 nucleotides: TGCGCCAGCAGCTTTAGCGGGGGGCTGCTCGGAGATACGCAGTATTTT. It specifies CASSFSGGLLGDTQYF.

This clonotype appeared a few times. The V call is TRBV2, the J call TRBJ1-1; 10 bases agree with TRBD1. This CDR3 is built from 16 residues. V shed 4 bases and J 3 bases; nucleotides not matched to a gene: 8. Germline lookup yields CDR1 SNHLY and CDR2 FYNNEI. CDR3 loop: CASSGRQGARDTEAFF. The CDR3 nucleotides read TGTGCCAGCAGTGGGCGACAGGGGGCAAGGGACACTGAAGCTTTCTTT.

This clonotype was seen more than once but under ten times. The DNA for the CDR3 is TGTGCCAGCAGCTCTACCGCGGGTGTCGGCTACGAGCAGTACTTC. This codes for CASSSTAGVGYEQYF. The V and J genes are TRBV7-2 and TRBJ2-7, with D possibly TRBD2 on 5 matching bases. Looked up from germline, CDR1 is SGHTA and CDR2 is FQGNSA. The CDR3 runs to 15 residues. V was shortened by 4 bases and J by 3 bases, with 16 bases between the two germline ends.

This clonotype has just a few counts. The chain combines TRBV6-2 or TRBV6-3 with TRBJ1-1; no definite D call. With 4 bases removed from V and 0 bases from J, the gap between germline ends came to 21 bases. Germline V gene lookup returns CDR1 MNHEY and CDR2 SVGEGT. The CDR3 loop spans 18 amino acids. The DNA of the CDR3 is TGTGCCAGCAGTTCCGGTGGGTTGCAGAAAATTATGAACACTGAAGCTTTCTTT. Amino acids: CASSSGGLQKIMNTEAFF.

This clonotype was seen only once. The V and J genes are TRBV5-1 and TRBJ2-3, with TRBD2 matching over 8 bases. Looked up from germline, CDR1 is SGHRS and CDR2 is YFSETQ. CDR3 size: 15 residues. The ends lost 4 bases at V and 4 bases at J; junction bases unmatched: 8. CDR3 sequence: CASSPGGALSDTQYF. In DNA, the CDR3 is TGCGCCAGCAGCCCCGGGGGGGCACTGTCAGATACGCAGTATTTT.

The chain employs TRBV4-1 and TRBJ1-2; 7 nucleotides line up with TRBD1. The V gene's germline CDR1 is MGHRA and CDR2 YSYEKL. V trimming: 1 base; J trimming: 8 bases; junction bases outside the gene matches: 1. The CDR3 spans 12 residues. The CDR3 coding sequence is TGCGCCAGCAGCCAAGCAGGGGGAGGCTACACCTTC. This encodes CASSQAGGGYTF.

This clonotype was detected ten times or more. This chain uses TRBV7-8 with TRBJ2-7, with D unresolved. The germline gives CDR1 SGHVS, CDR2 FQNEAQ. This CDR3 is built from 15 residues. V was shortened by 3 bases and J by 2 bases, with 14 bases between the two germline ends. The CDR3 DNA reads TGTGCCAGCAGCTTTTTTGTTGGACCTACCTACGAGCAGTACTTC. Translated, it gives CASSFFVGPTYEQYF.

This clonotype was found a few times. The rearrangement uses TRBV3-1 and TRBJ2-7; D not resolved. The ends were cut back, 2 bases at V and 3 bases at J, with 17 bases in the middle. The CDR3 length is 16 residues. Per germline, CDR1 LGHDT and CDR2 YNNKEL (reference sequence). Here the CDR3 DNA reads TGTGCCAGCAGCCAAATCGGTCGGGCAGAGCACTACGAGCAGTACTTC. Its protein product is CASSQIGRAEHYEQYF.

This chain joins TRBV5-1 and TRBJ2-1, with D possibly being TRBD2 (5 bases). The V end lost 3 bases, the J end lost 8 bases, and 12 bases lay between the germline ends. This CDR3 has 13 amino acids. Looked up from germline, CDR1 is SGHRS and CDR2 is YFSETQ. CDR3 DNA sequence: TGCGCCAGCAGCTATACTAGTAACTATGAGCAGTTCTTC. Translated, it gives CASSYTSNYEQFF.

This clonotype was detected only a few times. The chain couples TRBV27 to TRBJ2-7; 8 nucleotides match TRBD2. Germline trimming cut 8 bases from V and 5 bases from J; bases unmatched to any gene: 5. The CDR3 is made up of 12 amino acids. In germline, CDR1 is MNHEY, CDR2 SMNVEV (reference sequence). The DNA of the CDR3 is TGTGCCAGCTCCCGCGGGAGGCACGAGCAGTACTTC. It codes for CASSRGRHEQYF.

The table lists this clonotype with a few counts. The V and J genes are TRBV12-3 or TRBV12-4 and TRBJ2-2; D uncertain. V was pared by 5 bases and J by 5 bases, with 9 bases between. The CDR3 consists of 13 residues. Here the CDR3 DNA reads TGTGCCAGCAGTCCGCATCTGACCGGGGAGCTGTTTTTT. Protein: CASSPHLTGELFF.

The CDR3 protein is CSASGWDTGELFF. In DNA form, the CDR3 reads TGCAGTGCTAGCGGGTGGGACACCGGGGAGCTGTTTTTT. V is TRBV20-1 and J is TRBJ2-2; D remains unclear. The CDR3 length is 13 residues. The germline gives CDR1 DFQATT, CDR2 SNEGSKA (reference sequence). V lost 3 bases and J 3 bases, leaving 8 bases between the germline ends.

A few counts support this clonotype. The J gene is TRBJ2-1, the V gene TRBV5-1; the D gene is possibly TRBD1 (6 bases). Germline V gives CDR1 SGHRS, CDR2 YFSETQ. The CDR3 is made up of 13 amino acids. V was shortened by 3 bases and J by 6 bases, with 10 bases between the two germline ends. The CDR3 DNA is TGCGCCAGCAGCTCTTACAGGGTCAATGAGCAGTTCTTC. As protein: CASSSYRVNEQFF.